The T cell receptor (beta chain) described here comes from a study of persistence of HIV-infected CD4 T cells. Study details: Suppressive ART had lasted a median of roughly eight years. Findings and caveats of the study: Antigen-responding cells were enriched for degenerate expanded CDR3beta sequences.

CDR3 length: 15 residues. Trimming removed 1 base from V and 0 bases from J, with 10 bases in between. From germline, CDR1 is LGHNA and CDR2 YNFKEQ. Stimulation used approximately 10 ug/mL lysate from CMV-infected fibroblasts. CD4+ T cells upregulating both CD40 ligand and CD69 were sorted as responding cells. CD4+ T cell counts exceeded 400 cells/uL; CMV serology was positive. This was the immunoSEQ version 4 assay in survey mode. Generated by immunoSEQ multiplex PCR, the TCRdb table keeps only in-frame clones and is missing some. The sample holds about 16,000 clones, almost 65% seen once. Remarks on this clone: What it recognizes is unknown.

The source of this sequence is an adult woman with HIV who was CMV-seropositive. Here the sequenced sample was CD4+ T cells sorted from PBMCs after 18-hour stimulation, taken from a patient who received antiretroviral therapy. The chain has TRBV4-2 and TRBJ2-7, with D maybe TRBD1 (6 bases). The CDR3 DNA reads as TGTGCCAGCAGCCAAGGTTGGGGGCCCTCCTACGAGCAGTACTTC. Amino acids: CASSQGWGPSYEQYF.